Following are 10 T cell receptor beta chains from one sample sequenced in a study of Graves' ophthalmopathy and Graves' hyperthyroidism. RNA transcripts yielded amplified TCR beta CDR3 regions. Scientists carried out first-round RT-PCR using HTBI primers and then a second-round multiplex PCR. A single record per CDR3 protein comes from TCRdb applying MiXCR to the multiplex PCR reads. Among roughly 220,000 distinct CDR3 sequences, about 47% were seen once, and the ten largest hold roughly 45%. The sample comprised peripheral blood. These receptors all stem from an adult man with Graves' ophthalmopathy.

The gene calls are TRBV4-1 and TRBJ1-6; D is ambiguous. The CDR3 sequence is 15 residues long. V was trimmed by 0 bases and J by 7 bases, leaving 10 bases between them. Germline loops: CDR1 MGHRA, CDR2 YSYEKL. The DNA for the CDR3 is TGCGCCAGCAGCCAAGAGGCGGGCCTAAATTCACCCCTCCACTTT. Its translation: CASSQEAGLNSPLHF.

This clonotype was seen only a few times. The chain has TRBV7-2 and TRBJ2-7; D might be TRBD1 or TRBD2, each matching 5 bases. Germline V gene sequence: CDR1 SGHTA, CDR2 FQGNSA. The V end lost 5 bases, the J end lost 0 bases, and 20 bases lay between the germline ends. CDR3 length: 17 amino acids. CDR3 in amino acids: CASSPLVGRDHSYEQYF. CDR3 DNA: TGTGCCAGCAGCCCGCTGGTTGGACGGGACCACTCCTACGAGCAGTACTTC.

CDR3: CSARSGTSGANVLTF. The CDR3, as DNA: TGCAGTGCTAGAAGTGGGACCTCTGGGGCCAACGTCCTGACTTTC. V and J are TRBV20-1 and TRBJ2-6; TRBD1 or TRBD2 may be the D gene (5 bases each). This CDR3 spans 15 amino acids. V lost 2 bases and J lost 0, with 8 bases in between. The germline V gene encodes CDR1 DFQATT and CDR2 SNEGSKA (reference sequence).

About this clonotype itself: A much larger clone lies one base from this, so it may be a read error. This sequence joins TRBV7-3 and TRBJ1-2; TRBD1 matches at 9 bases. The CDR3 sequence is 14 residues long. CDR1 and CDR2 (germline): SGHTA, FQGTGA. The chain's CDR3 is CASIRDREGAGHTF. For the CDR3, the DNA is TGTGCCAGCATACGGGACAGGGAAGGTGCTGGCCACACCTTC.

The gene calls are TRBV5-6 and TRBJ1-2; possible D gene TRBD1, 6 bases. Germline CDR1 is SGHDT and CDR2 is YYEEEE. The V gene lost 6 bases and the J gene lost 2 bases, with 17 bases spanning the gap. CDR3 length: 15 amino acids. This chain's CDR3 is CASTRGGGLNYGYTF. The CDR3, as DNA: TGTGCCAGCACCCGAGGTGGGGGGCTAAACTATGGCTACACCTTC. Using reference TRBV5-6 and TRBJ1-2 for the parts outside the CDR3, the full variable domain is DAGVTQSPTHLIKTRGQQVTLRCSPKSGHDTVSWYQQALGQGPQFIFQYYEEEERQRGNFPDRFSGHQFPNYSSELNVNALLLGDSALYLCASTRGGGLNYGYTFGSGTRLTVV.

This chain joins TRBV9 and TRBJ1-6; 7 bases fit TRBD1. The CDR3 covers 13 residues. Trimming removed 6 bases from V and 9 bases from J; junction bases left unmatched: 6. Germline V gives CDR1 SGDLS, CDR2 YYNGEE. This CDR3 is CASTDNRGSPLHF. The CDR3 DNA reads as TGTGCCAGCACCGATAACAGGGGTTCACCCCTCCACTTT.

The DNA of the CDR3 is TGTGCCAGTAGTCTCCTGGGGGGGTCCGGGGAGCTGTTTTTT. It translates to CASSLLGGSGELFF. The chain employs TRBV19 and TRBJ2-2; 7 bases match TRBD2. This CDR3 is 14 amino acids long. J lost 6 bases, V lost 5 bases, and 6 bases had no gene match. The germline V gene has CDR1 LNHDA and CDR2 SQIVND (reference sequence).

This clonotype was recorded a few times. This chain connects TRBV7-2 to TRBJ2-7; D not certain. CDR3 length: 14 amino acids. Per germline, CDR1 SGHTA and CDR2 FQGNSA. V lost 5 bases and J 1 base, leaving 12 bases between the germline ends. The CDR3 DNA reads as TGTGCCAGCAGCGCACCTCTACGGTCCTACGAGCAGTACTTC. It encodes CASSAPLRSYEQYF.

The CDR3 nucleotides read TGCAGTGCTAGAGATCGAGGGGTACTAGCGAACACCGGGGAGCTGTTTTTT. Translated, it gives CSARDRGVLANTGELFF. The chain links TRBV20-1 to TRBJ2-2, with D perhaps matching TRBD1 or TRBD2 (5 bases each). V dropped 0 bases and J dropped 0 bases, with 14 bases sitting between them. This CDR3 is 17 amino acids long. The germline V gene has CDR1 DFQATT and CDR2 SNEGSKA (reference sequence).

The chain carries TRBV7-8 and TRBJ1-5; TRBD1 might be the D (5 bases). V dropped 7 bases and J dropped 6 bases, with 16 bases sitting between them. CDR3 length equals 14 residues. Germline V gene data show CDR1 as SGHVS and CDR2 as FQNEAQ. CDR3 region: CASTREVGSQPQHF. The CDR3 DNA reads as TGTGCCAGCACCAGGGAGGTTGGTAGTCAGCCCCAGCATTTT.